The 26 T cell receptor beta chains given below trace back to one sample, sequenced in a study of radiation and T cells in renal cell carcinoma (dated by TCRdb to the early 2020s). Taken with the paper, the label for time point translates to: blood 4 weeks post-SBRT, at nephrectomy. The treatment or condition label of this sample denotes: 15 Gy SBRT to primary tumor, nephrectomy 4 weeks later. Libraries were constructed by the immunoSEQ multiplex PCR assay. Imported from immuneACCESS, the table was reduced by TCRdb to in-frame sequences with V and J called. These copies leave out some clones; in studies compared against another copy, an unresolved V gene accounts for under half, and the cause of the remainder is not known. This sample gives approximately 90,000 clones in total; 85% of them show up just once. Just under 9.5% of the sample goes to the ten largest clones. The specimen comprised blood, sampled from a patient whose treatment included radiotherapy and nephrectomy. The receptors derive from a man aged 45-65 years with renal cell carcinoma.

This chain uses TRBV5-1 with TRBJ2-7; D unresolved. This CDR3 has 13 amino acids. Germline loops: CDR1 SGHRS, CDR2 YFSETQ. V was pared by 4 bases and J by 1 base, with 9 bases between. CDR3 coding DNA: TGCGCCAGCAGCCGGGCCGGGTCCTACGAGCAGTACTTC. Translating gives CASSRAGSYEQYF.

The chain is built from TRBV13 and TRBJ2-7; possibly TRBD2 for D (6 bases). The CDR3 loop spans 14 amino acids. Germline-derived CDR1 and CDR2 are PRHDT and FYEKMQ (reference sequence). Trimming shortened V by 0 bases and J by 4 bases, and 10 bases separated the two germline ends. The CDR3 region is CASSLGGGAYEQYF. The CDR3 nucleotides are TGTGCCAGCAGCTTAGGCGGCGGGGCTTACGAGCAGTACTTC.

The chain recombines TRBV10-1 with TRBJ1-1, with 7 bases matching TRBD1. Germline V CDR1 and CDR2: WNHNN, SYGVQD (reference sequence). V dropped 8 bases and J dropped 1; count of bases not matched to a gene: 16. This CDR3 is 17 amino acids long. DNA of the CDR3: TGCGCCAGCCAAATCTACCGGCAGGGGGTGGAGAACACTGAAGCTTTCTTT. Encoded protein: CASQIYRQGVENTEAFF.

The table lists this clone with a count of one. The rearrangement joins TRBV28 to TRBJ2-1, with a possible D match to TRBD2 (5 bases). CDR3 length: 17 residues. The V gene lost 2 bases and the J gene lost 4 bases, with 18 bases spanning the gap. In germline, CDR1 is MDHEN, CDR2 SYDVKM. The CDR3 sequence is CASSLAPQAVNYNEQFF. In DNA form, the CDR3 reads TGTGCCAGCAGTTTAGCCCCCCAAGCGGTTAATTACAATGAGCAGTTCTTC.

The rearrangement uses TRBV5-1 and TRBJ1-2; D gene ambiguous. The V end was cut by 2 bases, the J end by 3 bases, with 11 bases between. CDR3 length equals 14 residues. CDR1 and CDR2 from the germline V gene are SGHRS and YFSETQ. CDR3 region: CASSFGEADYGYTF. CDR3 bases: TGCGCCAGCAGCTTCGGCGAGGCGGACTATGGCTACACCTTC. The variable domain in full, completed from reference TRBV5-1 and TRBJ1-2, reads KAGVTQTPRYLIKTRGQQVTLSCSPISGHRSVSWYQQTPGQGLQFLFEYFSETQRNKGNFPGRFSGRQFSNSRSEMNVSTLELGDSALYLCASSFGEADYGYTFGSGTRLTVV.

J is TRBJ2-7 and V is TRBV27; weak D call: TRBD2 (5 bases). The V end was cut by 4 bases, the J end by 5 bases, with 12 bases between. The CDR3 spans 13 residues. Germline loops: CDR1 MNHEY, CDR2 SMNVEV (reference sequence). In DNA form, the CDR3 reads TGTGCCAGCAGTTCCACGCGGGCCAACGAGCAGTACTTC. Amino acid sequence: CASSSTRANEQYF.

CDR3 sequence: CASPDRGDTDTQYF. As DNA, the CDR3 is TGTGCCTCGCCCGACAGGGGTGACACAGATACGCAGTATTTT. The genes are TRBV7-2 and TRBJ2-3; 8 bases align to TRBD1. There are 14 residues in the CDR3. Germline-derived CDR1 and CDR2 are SGHTA and FQGNSA. After removal of 11 bases from V and 2 bases from J, the junction contained 9 bases not matched to a gene.

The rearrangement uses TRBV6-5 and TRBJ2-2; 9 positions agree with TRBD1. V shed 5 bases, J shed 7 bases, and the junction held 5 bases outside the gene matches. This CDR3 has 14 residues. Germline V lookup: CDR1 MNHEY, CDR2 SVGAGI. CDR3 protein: CASSPGQGNGELFF. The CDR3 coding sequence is TGTGCCAGCAGTCCCGGACAGGGGAACGGGGAGCTGTTTTTT.

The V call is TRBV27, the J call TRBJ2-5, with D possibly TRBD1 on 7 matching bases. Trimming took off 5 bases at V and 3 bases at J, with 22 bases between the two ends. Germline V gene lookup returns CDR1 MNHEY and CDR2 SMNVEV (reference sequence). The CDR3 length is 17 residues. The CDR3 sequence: CASSPWWQGGGKETQYF. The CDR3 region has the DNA TGTGCCAGCAGTCCTTGGTGGCAGGGGGGAGGTAAAGAGACCCAGTACTTC.

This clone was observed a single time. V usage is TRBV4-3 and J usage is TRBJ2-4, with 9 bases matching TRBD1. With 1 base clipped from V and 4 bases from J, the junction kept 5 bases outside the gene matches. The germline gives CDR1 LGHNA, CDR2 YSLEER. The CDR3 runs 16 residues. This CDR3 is CASSQALGTGKNIQYF. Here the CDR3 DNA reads TGCGCCAGCAGCCAAGCCCTGGGGACAGGGAAAAACATTCAGTACTTC.

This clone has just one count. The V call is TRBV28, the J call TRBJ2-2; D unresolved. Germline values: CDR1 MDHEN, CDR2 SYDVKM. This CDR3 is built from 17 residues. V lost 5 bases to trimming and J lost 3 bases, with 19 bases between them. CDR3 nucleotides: TGTGCCAGCAGTCAACCGACAAGACGAGAGGACACCGGGGAGCTGTTTTTT. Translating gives CASSQPTRREDTGELFF.

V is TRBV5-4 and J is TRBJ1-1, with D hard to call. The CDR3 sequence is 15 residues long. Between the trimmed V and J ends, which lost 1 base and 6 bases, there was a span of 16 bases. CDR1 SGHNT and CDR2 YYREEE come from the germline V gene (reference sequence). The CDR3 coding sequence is TGTGCCAGCAGCTTGTCCTTCGGCTCTGGGGCTGAAGCTTTCTTT. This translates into CASSLSFGSGAEAFF.

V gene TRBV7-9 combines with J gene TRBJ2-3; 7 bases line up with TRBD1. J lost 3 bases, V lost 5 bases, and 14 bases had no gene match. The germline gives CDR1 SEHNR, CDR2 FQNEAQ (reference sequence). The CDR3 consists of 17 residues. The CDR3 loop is CASSPGRGSSVTDTQYF. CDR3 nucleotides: TGTGCCAGCAGCCCAGGCAGGGGGTCCAGCGTAACAGATACGCAGTATTTT.

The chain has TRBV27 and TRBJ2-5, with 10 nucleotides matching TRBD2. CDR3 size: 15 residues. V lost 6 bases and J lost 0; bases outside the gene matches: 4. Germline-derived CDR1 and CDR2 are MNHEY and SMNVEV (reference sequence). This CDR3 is CASSGGLADQETQYF. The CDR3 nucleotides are TGTGCCAGCAGCGGAGGACTAGCGGACCAAGAGACCCAGTACTTC.

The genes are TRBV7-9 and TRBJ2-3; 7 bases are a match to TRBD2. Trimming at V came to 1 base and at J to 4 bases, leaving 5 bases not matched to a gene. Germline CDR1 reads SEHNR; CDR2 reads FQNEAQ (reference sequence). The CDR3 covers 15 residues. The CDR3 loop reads CASSLGGSLADTQYF. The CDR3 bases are TGTGCCAGCAGCTTAGGCGGGAGCTTGGCAGATACGCAGTATTTT.

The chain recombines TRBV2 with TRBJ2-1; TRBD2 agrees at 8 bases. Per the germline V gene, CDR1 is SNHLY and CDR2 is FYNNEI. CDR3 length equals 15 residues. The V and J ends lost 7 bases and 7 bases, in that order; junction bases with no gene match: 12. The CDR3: CASIKRGTSDNEQFF. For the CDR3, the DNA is TGTGCCAGCATCAAAAGGGGGACTAGTGATAATGAGCAGTTCTTC.

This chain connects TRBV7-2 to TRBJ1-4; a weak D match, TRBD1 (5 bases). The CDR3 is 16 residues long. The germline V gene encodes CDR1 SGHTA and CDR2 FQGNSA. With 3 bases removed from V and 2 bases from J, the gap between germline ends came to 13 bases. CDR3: CASSFSRAATNEKLFF. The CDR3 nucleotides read TGTGCCAGCAGCTTCAGCAGGGCGGCCACTAATGAAAAACTGTTTTTT.

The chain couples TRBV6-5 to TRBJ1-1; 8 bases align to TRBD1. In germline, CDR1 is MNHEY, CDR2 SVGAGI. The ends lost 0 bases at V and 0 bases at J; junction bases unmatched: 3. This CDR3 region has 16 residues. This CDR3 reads CASSYSTGQVNTEAFF. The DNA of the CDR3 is TGTGCCAGCAGTTACTCGACGGGACAGGTGAACACTGAAGCTTTCTTT.

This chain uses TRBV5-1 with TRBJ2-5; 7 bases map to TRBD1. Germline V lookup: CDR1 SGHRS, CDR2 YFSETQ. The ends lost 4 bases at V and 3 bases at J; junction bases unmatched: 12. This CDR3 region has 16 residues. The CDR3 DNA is TGCGCCAGCAGCCCTGGGGTGGGACAGCTAGAAGAGACCCAGTACTTC. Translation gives CASSPGVGQLEETQYF.

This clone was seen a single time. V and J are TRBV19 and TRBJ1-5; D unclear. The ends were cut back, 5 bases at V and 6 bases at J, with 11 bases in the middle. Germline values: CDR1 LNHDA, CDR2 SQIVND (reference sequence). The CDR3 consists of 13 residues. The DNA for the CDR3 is TGTGCCAGTAGTTTATCGGGCTCTCAGCCCCAGCATTTT. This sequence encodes CASSLSGSQPQHF.

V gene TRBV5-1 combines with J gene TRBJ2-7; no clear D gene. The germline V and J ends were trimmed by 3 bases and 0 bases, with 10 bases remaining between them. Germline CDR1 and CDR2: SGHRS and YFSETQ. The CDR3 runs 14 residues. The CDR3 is CASSSGPSSYEQYF. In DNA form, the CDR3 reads TGCGCCAGCAGCTCCGGACCGAGCTCCTACGAGCAGTACTTC.

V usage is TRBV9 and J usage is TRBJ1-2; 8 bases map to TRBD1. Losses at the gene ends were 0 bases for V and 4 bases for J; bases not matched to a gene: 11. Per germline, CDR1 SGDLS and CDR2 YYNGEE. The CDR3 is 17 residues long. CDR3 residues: CASSVGLTRTGSYGYTF. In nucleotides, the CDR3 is TGTGCCAGCAGCGTAGGCCTCACGAGGACAGGGAGCTATGGCTACACCTTC. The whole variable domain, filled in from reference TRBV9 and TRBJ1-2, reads DSGVTQTPKHLITATGQRVTLRCSPRSGDLSVYWYQQSLDQGLQFLIQYYNGEERAKGNILERFSAQQFPDLHSELNLSSLELGDSALYFCASSVGLTRTGSYGYTFGSGTRLTVV.

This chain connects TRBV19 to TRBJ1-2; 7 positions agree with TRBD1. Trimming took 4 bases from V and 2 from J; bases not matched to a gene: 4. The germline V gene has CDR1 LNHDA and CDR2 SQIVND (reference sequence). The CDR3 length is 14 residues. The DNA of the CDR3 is TGTGCCAGTAGTACAACACAGGGGAACTATGGCTACACCTTC. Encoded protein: CASSTTQGNYGYTF.

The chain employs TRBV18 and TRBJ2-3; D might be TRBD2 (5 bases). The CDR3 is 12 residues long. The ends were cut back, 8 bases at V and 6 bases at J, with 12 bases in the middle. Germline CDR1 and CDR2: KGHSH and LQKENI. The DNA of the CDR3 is TGTGCCAGCCAAACAACGGGGGATACGCAGTATTTT. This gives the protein CASQTTGDTQYF.

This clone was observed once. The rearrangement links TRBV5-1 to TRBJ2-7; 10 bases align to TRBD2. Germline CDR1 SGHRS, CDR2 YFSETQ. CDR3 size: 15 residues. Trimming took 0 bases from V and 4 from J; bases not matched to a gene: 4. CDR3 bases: TGCGCCAGCAGCTTGGATCCTAGCGGGGGATACGAGCAGTACTTC. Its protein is CASSLDPSGGYEQYF.

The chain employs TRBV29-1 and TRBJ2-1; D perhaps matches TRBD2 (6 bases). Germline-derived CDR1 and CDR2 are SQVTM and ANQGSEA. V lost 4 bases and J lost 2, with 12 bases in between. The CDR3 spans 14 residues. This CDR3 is CSVALSGTYNEQFF. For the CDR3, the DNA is TGCAGCGTTGCCCTTAGCGGCACCTACAATGAGCAGTTCTTC.